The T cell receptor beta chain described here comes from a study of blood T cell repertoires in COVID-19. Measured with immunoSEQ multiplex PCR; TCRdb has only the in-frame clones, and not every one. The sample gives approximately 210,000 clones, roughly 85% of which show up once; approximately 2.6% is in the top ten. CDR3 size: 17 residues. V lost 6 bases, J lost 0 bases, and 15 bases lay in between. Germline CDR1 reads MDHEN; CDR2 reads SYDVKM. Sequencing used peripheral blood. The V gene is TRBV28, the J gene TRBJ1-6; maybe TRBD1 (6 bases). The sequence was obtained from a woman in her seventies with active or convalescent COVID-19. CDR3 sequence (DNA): TGTGCCAGCAGCTACCTGACAGGTAGCTCCTATAATTCACCCCTCCACTTT. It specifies CASSYLTGSSYNSPLHF.